The 29 T cell receptor beta chains given below trace back to one sample, sequenced in a study of blood T cell repertoires in COVID-19. Generated by immunoSEQ multiplex PCR, the TCRdb table keeps only in-frame clones and is missing some. The profile covers about 210,000 clones, with about four fifths appearing a single time and about 8.9% taken by the ten largest. The sample taken for sequencing was PBMCs or T cells enriched from blood (not recorded which). The receptors were sampled from a woman between 45 and 65 years old with acute COVID-19.

The chain carries TRBV10-2 and TRBJ2-2; TRBD1 aligns across 7 bases. The CDR3 extends over 14 amino acids. Germline-derived CDR1 and CDR2 are WSHSY and SAAADI. Unmatched junction bases numbered 7, after V lost 6 bases and J lost 6 bases. CDR3 nucleotide sequence: TGCGCCAGCAGGGGACAGCAATCGGCCGGGGAGCTGTTTTTT. This codes for CASRGQQSAGELFF.

This chain joins TRBV7-8 and TRBJ2-5; the match to TRBD2 covers 10 bases. V gave up 5 bases and J gave up 4 bases; unmatched junction bases: 4. The CDR3 runs to 14 residues. Germline values: CDR1 SGHVS, CDR2 FQNEAQ. In nucleotides, the CDR3 is TGTGCCAGCAGCGAAGCGGGAGGGGGAGAGACCCAGTACTTC. It translates to CASSEAGGGETQYF. Based on the CDR3 plus reference TRBV7-8 and TRBJ2-5, the full variable domain is GAGVSQSPRYKVAKRGQDVALRCDPISGHVSLFWYQQALGQGPEFLTYFQNEAQLDKSGLPSDRFFAERPEGSVSTLKIQRTQQEDSAVYLCASSEAGGGETQYFGPGTRLLVL.

The chain employs TRBV6-2 or TRBV6-3 and TRBJ1-5; weak D call: TRBD1 (5 bases). This CDR3 has 15 amino acids. The germline V and J ends were trimmed by 5 bases and 3 bases, with 14 bases remaining between them. Germline-derived CDR1 and CDR2 are MNHEY and SVGEGT. The CDR3 loop reads CASSLTKGVNQPQHF. The DNA of the CDR3 is TGTGCCAGCAGTCTTACAAAAGGGGTCAATCAGCCCCAGCATTTT.

V is TRBV5-6 and J is TRBJ2-7; TRBD2 might be the D (6 bases). This CDR3 has 14 amino acids. Trimming pared 3 bases from V and 0 bases from J, leaving 10 bases between. Germline CDR1 SGHDT, CDR2 YYEEEE. CDR3 nucleotide sequence: TGTGCCAGCAGCTGGGGGGACGCCTCCTACGAGCAGTACTTC. Translation gives CASSWGDASYEQYF.

This clone has more than one count but fewer than ten. The chain employs TRBV6-2 or TRBV6-3 and TRBJ1-4; D remains ambiguous. From germline, CDR1 is MNHEY and CDR2 SVGEGT. The CDR3 runs to 15 residues. With 5 bases removed from V and 4 bases from J, the gap between germline ends came to 14 bases. The CDR3 loop reads CASSLGSIRNEKLFF. CDR3 DNA sequence: TGTGCCAGCAGTCTGGGCTCGATTCGTAATGAAAAACTGTTTTTT.

The V gene is TRBV28, the J gene TRBJ1-1, with 9 bases that match TRBD1. CDR1 and CDR2 (germline): MDHEN, SYDVKM. This CDR3 is built from 13 residues. The junction had 9 bases not matched to a gene; V was cut back by 7 bases and J by 9 bases. The CDR3 nucleotides are TGTGCCAGCAACACAGGGGGCTTACTGAAAGCTTTCTTT. Its protein is CASNTGGLLKAFF.

The rearrangement uses TRBV3-1 (or the pseudogene TRBV3-2) and TRBJ2-7, with 9 positions matching TRBD1. Germline V gene lookup returns CDR1 LGHDT and CDR2 YNNKEL (reference sequence). J lost 0 bases, V lost 4 bases, and 4 bases had no gene match. CDR3 length: 15 amino acids. The CDR3 DNA is TGTGCCAGCAGCCGTACGGGACAGGGCTCCTACGAGCAGTACTTC. Translation gives CASSRTGQGSYEQYF.

This clone came up once. The rearrangement links TRBV6-2 or TRBV6-3 to TRBJ2-3, with 11 bases lining up with TRBD2. The CDR3 is 16 amino acids. With 6 bases clipped from V and 6 bases from J, the junction kept 11 bases outside the gene matches. Germline V CDR1 and CDR2: MNHEY, SVGEGT. The CDR3 here is CASSTDGTSGADTQYF. The CDR3 DNA is TGTGCCAGCAGCACCGACGGGACTAGCGGTGCGGATACGCAGTATTTT.

V and J are TRBV6-2 or TRBV6-3 and TRBJ1-1; weak D call: TRBD1 (5 bases). V lost 0 bases and J 4 bases, leaving 12 bases between the germline ends. The CDR3 loop spans 15 amino acids. CDR1 MNHEY and CDR2 SVGEGT come from the germline V gene. This chain's CDR3 is CASSYSGRGGTEAFF. The CDR3 DNA reads TGTGCCAGCAGTTACTCGGGGAGGGGCGGCACTGAAGCTTTCTTT.

The chain recombines TRBV5-5 with TRBJ2-6, with 7 bases fitting TRBD1. Unmatched junction bases numbered 9, after V lost 6 bases and J lost 0 bases. CDR1 and CDR2 from the germline V gene are SGHKS and YYEKEE (reference sequence). The CDR3 extends over 17 amino acids. This CDR3 reads CASNLGQAHSGANVLTF. The CDR3 DNA sequence: TGTGCCAGCAACCTTGGACAGGCCCACTCTGGGGCCAACGTCCTGACTTTC.

The chain employs TRBV4-1 and TRBJ2-7; weak D call: TRBD1 (6 bases). V shed 1 base and J shed 0 bases, with 13 bases lying between them. The germline CDR1 and CDR2 sequences are MGHRA and YSYEKL. This CDR3 contains 16 residues. CDR3 protein: CASSQGRQGISYEQYF. The CDR3 DNA reads as TGCGCCAGCAGCCAAGGGCGGCAGGGGATCTCCTACGAGCAGTACTTC.

This clone was recorded only once. The rearrangement uses TRBV11-3 and TRBJ2-1, with TRBD2 identical over 10 bases. CDR1 is SGHNT, CDR2 YENEEA, per germline. The CDR3 is 14 amino acids. With V trimmed by 1 base and J by 6 bases, 0 bases remained unmatched. The CDR3 region is CASSLGLAGNEQFF. The CDR3 DNA is TGTGCCAGCAGCTTAGGACTAGCGGGCAATGAGCAGTTCTTC.

The chain recombines TRBV6-2 or TRBV6-3 with TRBJ1-5; TRBD1 matches 8 bases. V was clipped by 4 bases and J by 7 bases; unmatched bases: 9. The CDR3 contains 15 residues. From germline, CDR1 is MNHEY and CDR2 SVGEGT. The CDR3 bases are TGTGCCAGCAGTTCAGGGGGCCTTGGAGGACAGCCCCAGCATTTT. Amino acids: CASSSGGLGGQPQHF.

The sample holds one count of this clone. The chain links TRBV6-2 or TRBV6-3 to TRBJ1-5; no firm D call. The germline gives CDR1 MNHEY, CDR2 SVGEGT. Trimming removed 6 bases at V and 2 bases at J, with 11 bases between. The CDR3 runs 14 residues. CDR3 coding DNA: TGTGCCAGCAGCCGCTCCGAGGGCAATCAGCCCCAGCATTTT. As protein: CASSRSEGNQPQHF.

The gene calls are TRBV18 and TRBJ2-7; 7 nucleotides line up with TRBD1. Germline V gene sequence: CDR1 KGHSH, CDR2 LQKENI. The ends lost 3 bases at V and 4 bases at J; junction bases unmatched: 3. This CDR3 comprises 13 residues. The CDR3 sequence: CASSPDREYEQYF. CDR3 in DNA: TGTGCCAGCTCACCCGACAGGGAGTACGAGCAGTACTTC.

The J gene is TRBJ1-5, the V gene TRBV5-3; D perhaps matches TRBD1 (6 bases). TRBV5-3 is an open reading frame, and its role is uncertain. The CDR3 contains 15 residues. V lost 8 bases and J lost 6, with 21 bases in between. The CDR3, as DNA: TGTGCCAGGTCTGGGGTACGGGACATCGCTCAGCCCCAGCATTTT. The encoded protein is CARSGVRDIAQPQHF.

The sample holds one count of this clone. This chain links TRBV19 with TRBJ2-1, with D possibly TRBD1 on 6 matching bases. Germline V gives CDR1 LNHDA, CDR2 SQIVND (reference sequence). V was cut by 3 bases and J by 4 bases, with 13 bases left in between. This CDR3 contains 15 residues. CDR3 DNA sequence: TGTGCCAGTAGTATCCCCAGGGGAAATTACAATGAGCAGTTCTTC. Residues: CASSIPRGNYNEQFF.

V gene TRBV5-1 combines with J gene TRBJ2-3; 8 nucleotides align to TRBD2. Losses at the gene ends were 4 bases for V and 2 bases for J; bases not matched to a gene: 12. CDR1 SGHRS and CDR2 YFSETQ come from the germline V gene. This CDR3 has 17 residues. CDR3 in amino acids: CASSPGVSGSNTDTQYF. In DNA, the CDR3 is TGCGCCAGCAGCCCGGGAGTGAGCGGGAGTAACACAGATACGCAGTATTTT.

This chain links TRBV27 with TRBJ2-2; 8 positions agree with TRBD1. Looked up from germline, CDR1 is MNHEY and CDR2 is SMNVEV (reference sequence). The J segment lost 3 bases and the V segment lost 3 bases, leaving 3 bases of the junction unmatched. This CDR3 comprises 15 residues. The CDR3 DNA follows: TGTGCCAGCAGTTTGGAGACAGGGGACACCGGGGAGCTGTTTTTT. Amino acid sequence: CASSLETGDTGELFF.

The chain links TRBV3-1 (or the pseudogene TRBV3-2) to TRBJ2-7; D unresolved. The CDR3 spans 15 residues. V was cut by 2 bases and J by 3 bases, with 14 bases left in between. Germline CDR1 LGHDT, CDR2 YNNKEL (reference sequence). The CDR3 region is CASSQTFSGLYEQYF. The DNA for the CDR3 is TGTGCCAGCAGCCAAACGTTCTCAGGTCTCTACGAGCAGTACTTC.

As regards this clone: This clone may be a read error of a much larger clone one base away. The chain combines TRBV9 with TRBJ2-1, with 7 bases fitting TRBD2. From germline, CDR1 is SGDLS and CDR2 YYNGEE. J lost 6 bases, V lost 3 bases, and 12 bases had no gene match. The CDR3 loop spans 16 amino acids. CDR3 amino acids: CASSAGGGDGTNEQFF. Here the CDR3 DNA reads TGTGCCAGCAGCGCGGGGGGTGGGGACGGGACCAATGAGCAGTTCTTC.

The chain links TRBV19 to TRBJ2-3; 10 bases fit TRBD2. The CDR3 has 17 amino acids. Germline CDR1 reads LNHDA; CDR2 reads SQIVND (reference sequence). V shed 0 bases and J 6 bases; nucleotides not matched to a gene: 9. The CDR3 DNA sequence: TGTGCCAGTAGTATAGATCGGCAGCGGGAGGGCCTTGATACGCAGTATTTT. Protein sequence: CASSIDRQREGLDTQYF.

This sequence joins TRBV24-1 and TRBJ2-5; 10 bases match TRBD2. V was clipped by 3 bases and J by 1 base; unmatched bases: 1. The CDR3 totals 15 residues. Germline V lookup: CDR1 KGHDR, CDR2 SFDVKD. CDR3: CATSDGLAVQETQYF. The CDR3 nucleotides are TGTGCCACCAGTGATGGACTAGCGGTCCAAGAGACCCAGTACTTC.

This clone was observed many times. The chain links TRBV7-9 to TRBJ2-7; the D gene is possibly TRBD1 (7 bases). The CDR3 has 14 amino acids. Trimming removed 6 bases from V and 1 base from J, with 13 bases in between. The V gene's germline CDR1 is SEHNR and CDR2 FQNEAQ (reference sequence). Written as DNA, the CDR3 is TGTGCCAGCAGTTTGACAGGGAGGTCCTACGAGCAGTACTTC. It translates to CASSLTGRSYEQYF. Full variable domain (missing parts from reference TRBV7-9 and TRBJ2-7): DTGVSQNPRHKITKRGQNVTFRCDPISEHNRLYWYRQTLGQGPEFLTYFQNEAQLEKSRLLSDRFSAERPKGSFSTLEIQRTEQGDSAMYLCASSLTGRSYEQYFGPGTRLTVT.

The chain uses TRBV5-1 and TRBJ2-2; TRBD1 is a possible D gene (6 bases). The CDR3 extends over 15 amino acids. The germline V gene encodes CDR1 SGHRS and CDR2 YFSETQ. Trimming removed 0 bases from V and 5 bases from J, with 11 bases in between. The CDR3, as DNA: TGCGCCAGCAGCTTGGGGGTACAGGGAACCGGGGAGCTGTTTTTT. Protein sequence: CASSLGVQGTGELFF.

This clone has just a few counts. The chain couples TRBV7-9 to TRBJ2-7, with D possibly being TRBD1 (6 bases). Trimming stripped 3 bases from V and 6 bases from J, with 21 bases between. The CDR3 spans 16 residues. Germline V gene lookup returns CDR1 SEHNR and CDR2 FQNEAQ (reference sequence). The CDR3 is CASSFTTSRGGGEQYF. The CDR3, as DNA: TGTGCCAGCAGCTTTACTACGTCGAGAGGGGGTGGCGAGCAGTACTTC.

The chain uses TRBV19 and TRBJ1-5; TRBD1 is a possible D gene (6 bases). CDR1 LNHDA and CDR2 SQIVND come from the germline V gene (reference sequence). V gave up 3 bases and J gave up 5 bases, with 8 bases separating them. The CDR3 runs to 13 residues. This chain's CDR3 is CASSIHRDQPQHF. The CDR3 DNA follows: TGTGCCAGTAGTATTCACAGGGATCAGCCCCAGCATTTT.

The chain carries TRBV10-3 and TRBJ2-7, with TRBD2 matching 15 bases. Trimming cost V 6 bases and J 0 bases; bases outside gene matches: 6. CDR3 size: 17 residues. CDR1 and CDR2 from the germline V gene are ENHRY and SYGVKD. CDR3 amino acids: CAIRGLAGGSPSYEQYF. Here the CDR3 DNA reads TGTGCCATCAGAGGACTAGCGGGAGGGTCCCCCTCCTACGAGCAGTACTTC.

This clone was seen a few times. J is TRBJ1-5 and V is TRBV19, with D perhaps matching TRBD1 (6 bases). V lost 5 bases to trimming and J lost 6 bases, with 14 bases between them. Per germline, CDR1 LNHDA and CDR2 SQIVND (reference sequence). The CDR3 covers 14 residues. The CDR3 nucleotides read TGTGCCAGTAGTGTTGGACAGTCCAGTCAGCCCCAGCATTTT. Protein product: CASSVGQSSQPQHF. Filled out from reference TRBV19 and TRBJ1-5, the complete variable domain reads DGGITQSPKYLFRKEGQNVTLSCEQNLNHDAMYWYRQDPGQGLRLIYYSQIVNDFQKGDIAEGYSVSREKKESFPLTVTSAQKNPTAFYLCASSVGQSSQPQHFGDGTRLSIL.